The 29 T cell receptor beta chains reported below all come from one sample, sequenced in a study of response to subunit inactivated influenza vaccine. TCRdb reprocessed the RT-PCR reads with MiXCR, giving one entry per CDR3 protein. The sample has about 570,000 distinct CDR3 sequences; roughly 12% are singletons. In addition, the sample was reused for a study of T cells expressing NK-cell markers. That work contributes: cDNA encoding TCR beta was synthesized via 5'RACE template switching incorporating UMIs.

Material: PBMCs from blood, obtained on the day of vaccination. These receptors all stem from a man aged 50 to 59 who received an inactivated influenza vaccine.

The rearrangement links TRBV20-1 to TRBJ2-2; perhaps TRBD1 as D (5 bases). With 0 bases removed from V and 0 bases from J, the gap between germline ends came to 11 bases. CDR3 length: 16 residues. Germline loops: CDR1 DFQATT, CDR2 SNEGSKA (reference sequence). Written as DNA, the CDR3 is TGCAGTGCTAGAGATGTCCAGGGAACGAACACCGGGGAGCTGTTTTTT. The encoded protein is CSARDVQGTNTGELFF.

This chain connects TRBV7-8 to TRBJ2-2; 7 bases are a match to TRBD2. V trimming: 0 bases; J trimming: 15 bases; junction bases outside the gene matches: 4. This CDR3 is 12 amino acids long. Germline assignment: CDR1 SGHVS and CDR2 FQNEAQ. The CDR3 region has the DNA TGTGCCAGCAGCTTAGCACCAGGGAGGGTGTTTTTT. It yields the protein CASSLAPGRVFF.

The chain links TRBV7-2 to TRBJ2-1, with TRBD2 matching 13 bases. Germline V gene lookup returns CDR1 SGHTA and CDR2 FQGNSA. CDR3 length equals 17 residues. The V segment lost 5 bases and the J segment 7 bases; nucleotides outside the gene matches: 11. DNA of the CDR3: TGTGCCAGCAGCCTCGGGACTAGCGGGGCTATTAGGAATGAGCAGTTCTTC. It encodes CASSLGTSGAIRNEQFF.

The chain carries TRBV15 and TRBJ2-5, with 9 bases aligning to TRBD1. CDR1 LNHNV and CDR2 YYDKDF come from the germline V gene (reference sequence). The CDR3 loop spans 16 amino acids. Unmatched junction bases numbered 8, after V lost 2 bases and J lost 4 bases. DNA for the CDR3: TGTGCCACCAGCAGAATTACCGGGACAGGGAGAGAGACCCAGTACTTC. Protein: CATSRITGTGRETQYF.

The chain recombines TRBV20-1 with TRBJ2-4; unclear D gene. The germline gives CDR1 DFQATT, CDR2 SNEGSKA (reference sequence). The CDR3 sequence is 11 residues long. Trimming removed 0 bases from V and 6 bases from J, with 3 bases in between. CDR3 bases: TGCAGTGCTAGAGAGGGAAACATTCAGTACTTC. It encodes CSAREGNIQYF.

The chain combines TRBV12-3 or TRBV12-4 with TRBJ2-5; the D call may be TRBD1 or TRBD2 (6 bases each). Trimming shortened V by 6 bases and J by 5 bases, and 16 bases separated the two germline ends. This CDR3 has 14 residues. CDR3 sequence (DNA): TGTGCCAGCAGCCTCCTGGGGGGCTGGGAGACCCAGTACTTC. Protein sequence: CASSLLGGWETQYF.

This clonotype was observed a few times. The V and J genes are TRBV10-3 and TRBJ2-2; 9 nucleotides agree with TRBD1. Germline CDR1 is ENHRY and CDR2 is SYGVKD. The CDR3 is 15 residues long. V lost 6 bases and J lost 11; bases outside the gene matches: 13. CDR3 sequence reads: CAISNPGQGFGELFF. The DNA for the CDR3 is TGTGCCATCAGCAACCCGGGACAGGGTTTCGGAGAGCTGTTTTTT.

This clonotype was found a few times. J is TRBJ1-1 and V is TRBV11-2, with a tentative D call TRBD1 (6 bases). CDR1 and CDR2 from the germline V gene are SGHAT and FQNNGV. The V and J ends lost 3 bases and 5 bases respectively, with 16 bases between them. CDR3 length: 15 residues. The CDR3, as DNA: TGTGCCAGCAGCTTCCCCGGGGGCGGAACAACTGAAGCTTTCTTT. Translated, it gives CASSFPGGGTTEAFF.

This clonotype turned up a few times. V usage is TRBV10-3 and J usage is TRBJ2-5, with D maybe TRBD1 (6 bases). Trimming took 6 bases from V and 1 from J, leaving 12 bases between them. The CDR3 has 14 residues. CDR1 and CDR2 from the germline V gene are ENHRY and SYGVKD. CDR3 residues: CAISRQVTQETQYF. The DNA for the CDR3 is TGTGCCATCAGCCGACAGGTTACCCAAGAGACCCAGTACTTC.

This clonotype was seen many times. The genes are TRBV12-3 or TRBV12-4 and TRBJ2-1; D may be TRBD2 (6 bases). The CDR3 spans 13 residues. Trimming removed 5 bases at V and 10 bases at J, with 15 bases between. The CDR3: CASSNDVGGEQFF. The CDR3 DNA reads TGTGCCAGCAGTAACGACGTTGGGGGGGAGCAGTTCTTC.

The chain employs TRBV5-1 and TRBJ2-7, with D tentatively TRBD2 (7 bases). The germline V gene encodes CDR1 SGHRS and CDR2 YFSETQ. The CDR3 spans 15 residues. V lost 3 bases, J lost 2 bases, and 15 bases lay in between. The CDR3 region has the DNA TGCGCCAGCAGCTGGGGGGGCTCGGGCACCTACGAGCAGTACTTC. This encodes CASSWGGSGTYEQYF.

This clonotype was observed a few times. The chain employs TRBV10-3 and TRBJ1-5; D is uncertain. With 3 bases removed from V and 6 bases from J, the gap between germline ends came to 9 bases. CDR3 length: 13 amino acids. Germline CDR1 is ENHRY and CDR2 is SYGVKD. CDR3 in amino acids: CAISEVESQPQHF. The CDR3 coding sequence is TGTGCCATCAGTGAAGTGGAGAGTCAGCCCCAGCATTTT.

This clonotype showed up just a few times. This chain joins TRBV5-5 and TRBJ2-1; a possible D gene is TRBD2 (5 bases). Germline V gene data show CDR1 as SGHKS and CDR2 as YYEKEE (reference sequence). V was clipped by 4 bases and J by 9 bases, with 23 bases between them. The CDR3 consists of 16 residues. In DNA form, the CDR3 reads TGTGCCAGCAGCAGAGACCCCGGGAACCCCGGAGGTGAGCAGTTCTTC. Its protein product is CASSRDPGNPGGEQFF. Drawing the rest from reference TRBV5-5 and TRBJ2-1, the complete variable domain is DAGVTQSPTHLIKTRGQQVTLRCSPISGHKSVSWYQQVLGQGPQFIFQYYEKEERGRGNFPDRFSARQFPNYSSELNVNALLLGDSALYLCASSRDPGNPGGEQFFGPGTRLTVL.

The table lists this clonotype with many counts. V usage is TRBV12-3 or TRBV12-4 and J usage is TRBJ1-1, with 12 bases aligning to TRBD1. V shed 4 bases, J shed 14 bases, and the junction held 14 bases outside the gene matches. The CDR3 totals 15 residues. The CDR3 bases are TGTGCCAGCAGTTCCCCCGGGACAGGGGGCGCGGGGCGGTTCTTT. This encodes CASSSPGTGGAGRFF.

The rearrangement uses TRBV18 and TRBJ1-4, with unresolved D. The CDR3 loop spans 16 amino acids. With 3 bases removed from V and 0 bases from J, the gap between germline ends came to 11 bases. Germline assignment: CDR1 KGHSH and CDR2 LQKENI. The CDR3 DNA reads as TGTGCCAGCTCACCCTCACCGGCCTCAACTAATGAAAAACTGTTTTTT. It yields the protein CASSPSPASTNEKLFF.

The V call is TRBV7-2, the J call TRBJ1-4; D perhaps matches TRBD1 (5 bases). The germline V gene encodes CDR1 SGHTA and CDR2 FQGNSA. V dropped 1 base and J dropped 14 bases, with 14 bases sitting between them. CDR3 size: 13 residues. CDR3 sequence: CASSLEKGRDLFF. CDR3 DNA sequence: TGTGCCAGCAGCTTAGAGAAGGGAAGGGACCTGTTTTTT.

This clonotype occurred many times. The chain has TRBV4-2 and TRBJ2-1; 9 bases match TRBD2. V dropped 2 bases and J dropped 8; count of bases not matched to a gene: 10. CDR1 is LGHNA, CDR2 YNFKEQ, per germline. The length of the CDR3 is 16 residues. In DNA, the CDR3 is TGTGCCAGCAGCCAAACCCCAGGCGGGAGGGTCGATGAGCAGTTCTTC. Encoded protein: CASSQTPGGRVDEQFF.

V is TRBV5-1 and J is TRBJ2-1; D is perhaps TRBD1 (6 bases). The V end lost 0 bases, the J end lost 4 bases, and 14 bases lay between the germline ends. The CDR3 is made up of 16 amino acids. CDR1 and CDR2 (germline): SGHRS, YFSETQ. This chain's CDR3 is CASSLVVGQGYNEQFF. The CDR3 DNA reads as TGCGCCAGCAGCTTGGTTGTGGGACAAGGATACAATGAGCAGTTCTTC.

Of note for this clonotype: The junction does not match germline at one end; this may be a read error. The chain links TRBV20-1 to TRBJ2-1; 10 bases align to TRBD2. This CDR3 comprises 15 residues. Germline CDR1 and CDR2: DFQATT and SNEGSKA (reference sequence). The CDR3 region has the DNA TGCAGTTCTAGCCATAGCGGGGGGAACTACAATGAGCAGTTCTTC. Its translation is CSSSHSGGNYNEQFF.

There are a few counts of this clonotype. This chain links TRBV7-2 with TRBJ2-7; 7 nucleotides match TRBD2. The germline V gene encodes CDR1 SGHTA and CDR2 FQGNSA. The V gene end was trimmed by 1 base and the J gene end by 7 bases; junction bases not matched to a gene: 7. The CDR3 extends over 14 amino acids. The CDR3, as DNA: TGTGCCAGCAGCTTAGAAGGACTAGTATCTGAGCAGTACTTC. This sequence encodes CASSLEGLVSEQYF.

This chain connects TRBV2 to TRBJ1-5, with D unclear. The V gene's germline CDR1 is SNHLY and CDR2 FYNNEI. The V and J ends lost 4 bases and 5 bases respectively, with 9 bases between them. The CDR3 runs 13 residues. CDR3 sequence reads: CASSVESHQPQHF. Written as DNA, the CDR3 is TGTGCCAGCAGTGTCGAGTCACATCAGCCCCAGCATTTT.

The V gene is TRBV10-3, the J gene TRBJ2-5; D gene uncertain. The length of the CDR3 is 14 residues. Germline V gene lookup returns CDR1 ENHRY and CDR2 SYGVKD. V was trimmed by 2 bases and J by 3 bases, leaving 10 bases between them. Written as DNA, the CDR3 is TGTGCCATCAGTGAGAATCGGGTAGAAGAGACCCAGTACTTC. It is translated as CAISENRVEETQYF.

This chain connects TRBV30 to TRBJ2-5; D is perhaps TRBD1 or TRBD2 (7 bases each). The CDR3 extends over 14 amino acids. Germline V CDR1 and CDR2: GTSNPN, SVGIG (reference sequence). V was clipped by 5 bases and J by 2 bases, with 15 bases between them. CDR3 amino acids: CAWGRGGRQETQYF. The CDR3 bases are TGTGCCTGGGGCAGGGGGGGGAGACAAGAGACCCAGTACTTC.

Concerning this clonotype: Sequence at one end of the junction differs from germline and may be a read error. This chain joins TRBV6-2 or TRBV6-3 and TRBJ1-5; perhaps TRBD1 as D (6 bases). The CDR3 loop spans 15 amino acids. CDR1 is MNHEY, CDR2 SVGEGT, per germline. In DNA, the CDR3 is TGTGCCAGCAGTTACTCGGGGACATACAATCAGCCCCTGCATTTT. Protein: CASSYSGTYNQPLHF.

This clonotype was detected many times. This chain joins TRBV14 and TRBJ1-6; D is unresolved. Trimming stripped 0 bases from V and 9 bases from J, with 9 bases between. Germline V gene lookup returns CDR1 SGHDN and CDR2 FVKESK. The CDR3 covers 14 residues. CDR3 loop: CASSQDWGGSPLHF. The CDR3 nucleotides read TGTGCCAGCAGCCAAGATTGGGGAGGTTCACCCCTCCACTTT.

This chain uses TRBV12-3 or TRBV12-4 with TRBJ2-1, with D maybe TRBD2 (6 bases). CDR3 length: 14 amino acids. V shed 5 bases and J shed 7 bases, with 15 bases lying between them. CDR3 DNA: TGTGCCAGCAGTCGCGGGGCCCCGGTGAATGAGCAGTTCTTC. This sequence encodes CASSRGAPVNEQFF.

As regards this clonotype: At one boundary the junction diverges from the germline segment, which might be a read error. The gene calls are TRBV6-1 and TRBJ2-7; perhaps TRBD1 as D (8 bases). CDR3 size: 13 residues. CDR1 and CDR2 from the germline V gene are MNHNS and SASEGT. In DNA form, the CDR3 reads TGTGCCAGCGGGGGGGCAGGGGGCTACGAGCTGTACTTC. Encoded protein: CASGGAGGYELYF.

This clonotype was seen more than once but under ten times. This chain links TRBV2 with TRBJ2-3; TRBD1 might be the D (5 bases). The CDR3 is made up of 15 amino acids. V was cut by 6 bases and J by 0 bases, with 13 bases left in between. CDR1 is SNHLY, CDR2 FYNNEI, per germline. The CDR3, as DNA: TGTGCCAGCAGCAAAACAGGAACTAGCACAGATACGCAGTATTTT. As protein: CASSKTGTSTDTQYF.

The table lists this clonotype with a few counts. This CDR3 reads CASEGQGPYEQYF. In nucleotides, the CDR3 is TGTGCAAGCGAGGGACAGGGCCCCTACGAGCAGTACTTC. The J gene is TRBJ2-7, the V gene TRBV28; 9 bases map to TRBD1. From germline, CDR1 is MDHEN and CDR2 SYDVKM. The CDR3 totals 13 residues.